One TCR beta chain is described in this entry. Antigen: not known. TCRdb reprocessed the 5' RACE reads with MiXCR, giving one entry per CDR3 protein. This sample has more than 500,000 distinct CDR3 sequences; 5.3% occur once, and the top ten carry 3% to 4%. CDR1 is KGHSH and CDR2 is LQKENI in the germline V gene. Unmatched junction bases numbered 4, after V lost 3 bases and J lost 10 bases. CDR3 length: 13 amino acids. These data come from a study of CD8 T cells in ankylosing spondylitis. Regarding the study as a whole: What seemed typical of ankylosing spondylitis blood was a TCR beta motif built from under 10 highly homologous variants. CD8+ by phenotype, disease-linked clones were relatively rare in peripheral blood.

Sequencing was performed on blood, either unsorted or a sorted T cell fraction (not recorded which). The sequence came from a male donor with ankylosing spondylitis. The chain joins TRBV18 to TRBJ1-1; 11 bases are shared with TRBD1. CDR3 DNA sequence: TGTGCCAGCTCACCCCTGGACAGGGGGCGAGCTTTCTTT. Protein sequence: CASSPLDRGRAFF.